This T cell receptor (beta chain) was sequenced in a study of blood T cell repertoires in COVID-19. The CDR3 loop spans 14 amino acids. Germline V gene lookup returns CDR1 MDHEN and CDR2 SYDVKM. V lost 6 bases and J 4 bases, leaving 10 bases between the germline ends. Methods used by the authors: Nucleated cell number was recorded as an estimate derived from reference gene primer amplification. The method was immunoSEQ multiplex PCR; TCRdb's version includes in-frame clones alone and lacks a portion of them. That table gives V, J and clone size, and the DNA gave D and trimming. The repertoire holds over 55,000 clones, with roughly 83% as singletons. In Seattle, patients joined the study during active infection and were tracked longitudinally.

Sequencing input: peripheral blood. The chain couples TRBV28 to TRBJ1-6; D possibly corresponds to TRBD1 (5 bases). The receptor was derived from a man between 45 and 60 years old with COVID-19, enrolled during active disease. The CDR3 nucleotides read TGTGCCAGCAGATTGGGACTGTATAATTCACCCCTCCACTTT. Protein product: CASRLGLYNSPLHF. Drawing the rest from reference TRBV28 and TRBJ1-6, the complete variable domain is DVKVTQSSRYLVKRTGEKVFLECVQDMDHENMFWYRQDPGLGLRLIYFSYDVKMKEKGDIPEGYSVSREKKERFSLILESASTNQTSMYLCASRLGLYNSPLHFGNGTRLTVT.